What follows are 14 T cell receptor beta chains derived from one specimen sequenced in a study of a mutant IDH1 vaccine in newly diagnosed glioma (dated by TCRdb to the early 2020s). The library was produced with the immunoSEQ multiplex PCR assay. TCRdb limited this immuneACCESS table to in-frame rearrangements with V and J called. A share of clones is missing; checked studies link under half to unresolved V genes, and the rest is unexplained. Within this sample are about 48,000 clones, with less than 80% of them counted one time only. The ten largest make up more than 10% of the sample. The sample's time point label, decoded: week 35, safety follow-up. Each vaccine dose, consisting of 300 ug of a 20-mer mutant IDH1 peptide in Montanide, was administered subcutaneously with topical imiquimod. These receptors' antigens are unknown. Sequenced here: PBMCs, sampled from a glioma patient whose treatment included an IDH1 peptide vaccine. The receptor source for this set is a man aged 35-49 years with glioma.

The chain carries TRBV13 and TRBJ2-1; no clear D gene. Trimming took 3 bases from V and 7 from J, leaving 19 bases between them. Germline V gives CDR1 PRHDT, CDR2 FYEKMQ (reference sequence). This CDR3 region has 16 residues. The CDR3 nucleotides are TGTGCCAGCAGCTTGTCCCACTTCCAGATGGGGAATGAGCAGTTCTTC. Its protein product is CASSLSHFQMGNEQFF.

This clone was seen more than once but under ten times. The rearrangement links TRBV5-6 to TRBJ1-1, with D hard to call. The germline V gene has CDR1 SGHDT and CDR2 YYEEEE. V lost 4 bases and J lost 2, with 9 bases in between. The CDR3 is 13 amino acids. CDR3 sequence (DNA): TGTGCCAGCAGCCCTGGGTTAAACACTGAAGCTTTCTTT. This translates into CASSPGLNTEAFF.

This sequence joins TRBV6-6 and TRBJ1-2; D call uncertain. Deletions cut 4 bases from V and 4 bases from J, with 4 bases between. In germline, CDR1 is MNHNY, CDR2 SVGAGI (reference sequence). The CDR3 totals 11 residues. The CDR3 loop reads CASSSGYGYTF. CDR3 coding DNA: TGTGCCAGCAGTTCGGGCTATGGCTACACCTTC.

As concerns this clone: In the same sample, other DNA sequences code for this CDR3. In nucleotides, the CDR3 is TGCGCCAGCAGCTTGGACGGGAGAGGCGATGAGCAGTTCTTC. Its translation is CASSLDGRGDEQFF. The chain couples TRBV5-1 to TRBJ2-1; tentatively, D is TRBD2 (6 bases). The CDR3 consists of 14 residues. The germline V gene encodes CDR1 SGHRS and CDR2 YFSETQ. Deletions cut 0 bases from V and 8 bases from J, with 12 bases between.

CDR3 in DNA: TGTGCCAGCAGCGGGGGACAGGAGTACAATGAGCAGTTCTTC. Its translation: CASSGGQEYNEQFF. The chain carries TRBV9 and TRBJ2-1, with 8 positions matching TRBD1. The CDR3 contains 14 residues. Trimming at V came to 3 bases and at J to 4 bases, leaving 3 bases not matched to a gene. Germline CDR1 is SGDLS and CDR2 is YYNGEE. The variable domain in full, with the rest retrieved from reference TRBV9 and TRBJ2-1, is DSGVTQTPKHLITATGQRVTLRCSPRSGDLSVYWYQQSLDQGLQFLIQYYNGEERAKGNILERFSAQQFPDLHSELNLSSLELGDSALYFCASSGGQEYNEQFFGPGTRLTVL.

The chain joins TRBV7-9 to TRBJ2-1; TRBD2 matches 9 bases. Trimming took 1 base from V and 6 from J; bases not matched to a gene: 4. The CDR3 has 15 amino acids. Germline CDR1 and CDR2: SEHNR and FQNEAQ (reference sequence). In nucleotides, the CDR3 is TGTGCCAGCAGCTTAGATAGCGGGAGAACCAATGAGCAGTTCTTC. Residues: CASSLDSGRTNEQFF.

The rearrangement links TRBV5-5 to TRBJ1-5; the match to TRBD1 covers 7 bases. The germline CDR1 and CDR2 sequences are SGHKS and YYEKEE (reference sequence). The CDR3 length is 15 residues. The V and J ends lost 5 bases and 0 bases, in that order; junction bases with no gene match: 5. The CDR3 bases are TGTGCCAGCAGAAGCACAGGGGCTAGCAATCAGCCCCAGCATTTT. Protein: CASRSTGASNQPQHF.

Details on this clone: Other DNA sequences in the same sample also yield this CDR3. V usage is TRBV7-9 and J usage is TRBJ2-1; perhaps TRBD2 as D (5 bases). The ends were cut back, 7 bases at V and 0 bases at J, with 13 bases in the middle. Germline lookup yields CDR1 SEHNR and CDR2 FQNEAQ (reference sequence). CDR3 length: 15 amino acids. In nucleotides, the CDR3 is TGTGCCAGCACCCCGGGTGGGAGCTCCTACAATGAGCAGTTCTTC. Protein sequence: CASTPGGSSYNEQFF. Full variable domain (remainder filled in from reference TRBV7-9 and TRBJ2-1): DTGVSQNPRHKITKRGQNVTFRCDPISEHNRLYWYRQTLGQGPEFLTYFQNEAQLEKSRLLSDRFSAERPKGSFSTLEIQRTEQGDSAMYLCASTPGGSSYNEQFFGPGTRLTVL.

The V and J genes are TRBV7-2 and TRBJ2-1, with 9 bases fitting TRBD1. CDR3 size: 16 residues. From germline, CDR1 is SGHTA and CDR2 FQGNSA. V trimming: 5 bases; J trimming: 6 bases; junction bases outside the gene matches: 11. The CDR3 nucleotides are TGTGCCAGCAGCGCGTGGACAGGGGTCGTCGGCAATGAGCAGTTCTTC. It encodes CASSAWTGVVGNEQFF.

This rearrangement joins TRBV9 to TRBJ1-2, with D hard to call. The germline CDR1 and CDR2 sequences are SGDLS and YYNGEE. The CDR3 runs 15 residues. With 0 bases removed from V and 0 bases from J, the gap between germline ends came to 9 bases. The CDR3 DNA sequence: TGTGCCAGCAGCGTAGAAAGCACTGCTAACTATGGCTACACCTTC. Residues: CASSVESTANYGYTF.

The DNA for the CDR3 is TGTGCCAGCAGCTTCTCGTTAGGACAGGAGCAGTTCTTC. It encodes CASSFSLGQEQFF. This chain connects TRBV5-4 to TRBJ2-1; D perhaps matches TRBD1 (6 bases). With 2 bases removed from V and 10 bases from J, the gap between germline ends came to 13 bases. This CDR3 region has 13 residues. Germline V lookup: CDR1 SGHNT, CDR2 YYREEE (reference sequence).

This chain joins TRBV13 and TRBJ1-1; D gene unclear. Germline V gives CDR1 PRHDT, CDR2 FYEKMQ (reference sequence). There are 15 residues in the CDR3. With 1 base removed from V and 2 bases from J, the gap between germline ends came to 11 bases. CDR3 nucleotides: TGTGCCAGCAGCTTAGTGGCCAGAGCAAACACTGAAGCTTTCTTT. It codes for CASSLVARANTEAFF.

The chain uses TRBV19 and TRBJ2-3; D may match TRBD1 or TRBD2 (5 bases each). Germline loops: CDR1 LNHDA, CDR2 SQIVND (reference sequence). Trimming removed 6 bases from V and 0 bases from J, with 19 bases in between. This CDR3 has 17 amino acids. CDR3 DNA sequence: TGTGCCAGTAGGACGGGACCGTTCACTACTAGCACAGATACGCAGTATTTT. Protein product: CASRTGPFTTSTDTQYF.

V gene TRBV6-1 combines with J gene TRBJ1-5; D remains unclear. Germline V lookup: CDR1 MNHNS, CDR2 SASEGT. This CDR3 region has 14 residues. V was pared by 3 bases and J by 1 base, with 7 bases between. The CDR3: CASSDPGSNQPQHF. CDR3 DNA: TGTGCCAGCAGTGATCCTGGGAGCAATCAGCCCCAGCATTTT.